These 20 T cell receptor beta chains share one sample of origin, sequenced in a study of human T cells and chemical hapten exposure. Time point here: pre-sensitization, week 0. Treatment specified: therapeutic diphenylcyclopropenone sensitization with weekly scalp DPC. Each CDR3 protein gets one entry after TCRdb re-called the RACE reads with MiXCR. In the table there are 300,000 to 450,000 distinct CDR3 sequences, 4.5% to 6% of which are singletons. The source was whole blood, collected in connection with sensitization to the hapten diphenylcyclopropenone (DPC). The receptor set was obtained from a woman between 50 and 59 years old with alopecia areata. Some clones in this sample may be carry-over from other donors' samples.

This clonotype was recorded at least ten times. The chain carries TRBV28 and TRBJ2-7; no reliable D call. The CDR3 has 14 amino acids. Germline V CDR1 and CDR2: MDHEN, SYDVKM. V was clipped by 3 bases and J by 2 bases, with 11 bases between them. Here the CDR3 DNA reads TGTGCCAGCAGTTTCCTGGACGGAACCTACGAGCAGTACTTC. This translates into CASSFLDGTYEQYF.

This clonotype was recorded at least ten times. The chain's CDR3 is CASSVRLAGEPGSEQFF. The CDR3 region has the DNA TGTGCCAGCAGCGTGCGACTAGCGGGAGAGCCCGGGAGTGAGCAGTTCTTC. This rearrangement joins TRBV7-8 to TRBJ2-1, with TRBD2 matching 12 bases. Germline-derived CDR1 and CDR2 are SGHVS and FQNEAQ. This CDR3 is 17 amino acids long. V shed 5 bases and J 9 bases; nucleotides not matched to a gene: 14.

The chain joins TRBV7-2 to TRBJ1-4; 7 bases are shared with TRBD1. This CDR3 comprises 13 residues. CDR1 is SGHTA and CDR2 is FQGNSA in the germline V gene. V gave up 6 bases and J gave up 7 bases; unmatched junction bases: 5. CDR3 sequence reads: CASSGRGREKLFF. Written as DNA, the CDR3 is TGTGCCAGCAGTGGGAGGGGGCGTGAAAAACTGTTTTTT. Full variable domain (remainder filled in from reference TRBV7-2 and TRBJ1-4): GAGVSQSPSNKVTEKGKDVELRCDPISGHTALYWYRQSLGQGLEFLIYFQGNSAPDKSGLPSDRFSAERTGGSVSTLTIQRTQQEDSAVYLCASSGRGREKLFFGSGTQLSVL.

CDR3 nucleotides: TGTGCCAGCAGCTGGGAGCCAGATACGCAGTATTTT. This sequence encodes CASSWEPDTQYF. This chain links TRBV11-2 with TRBJ2-3; maybe TRBD2 (5 bases). The CDR3 is 12 amino acids. Germline CDR1 SGHAT, CDR2 FQNNGV. With 4 bases removed from V and 4 bases from J, the gap between germline ends came to 6 bases.

This clonotype was counted at least ten times. The chain combines TRBV6-6 with TRBJ1-5; D is unresolved. The ends were cut back, 5 bases at V and 6 bases at J, with 20 bases in the middle. The CDR3 runs 16 residues. Germline assignment: CDR1 MNHNY and CDR2 SVGAGI (reference sequence). The CDR3 coding sequence is TGTGCCAGCAGTAGCATGACCGGGGTTGTAAGTCAGCCCCAGCATTTT. Amino acids: CASSSMTGVVSQPQHF.

This chain links TRBV6-5 with TRBJ2-5, with D possibly matching TRBD1 (5 bases). V was clipped by 4 bases and J by 1 base, with 10 bases between them. The CDR3 contains 14 residues. Germline CDR1 is MNHEY and CDR2 is SVGAGI. The CDR3 spells CASSLGVLQETQYF. The CDR3 nucleotides read TGTGCCAGCAGTTTAGGGGTCCTCCAAGAGACCCAGTACTTC.

This clonotype was detected many times. The V and J genes are TRBV29-1 and TRBJ2-7; TRBD1 might be the D (5 bases). CDR3 length: 14 amino acids. The germline V gene has CDR1 SQVTM and CDR2 ANQGSEA. V gave up 7 bases and J gave up 6 bases, with 22 bases separating them. The CDR3 reads CSAAQDGGPGEQYF. CDR3 bases: TGCAGCGCCGCACAGGACGGCGGCCCCGGCGAGCAGTACTTC.

This clonotype was found many times. The chain combines TRBV7-2 with TRBJ2-3; unclear D gene. There are 17 residues in the CDR3. Germline lookup yields CDR1 SGHTA and CDR2 FQGNSA. Deletions cut 1 base from V and 0 bases from J, with 14 bases between. The CDR3 region has the DNA TGTGCCAGCAGCTTAGAGGTGGCGAGTGCTAGCACAGATACGCAGTATTTT. It specifies CASSLEVASASTDTQYF. Combining the CDR3 with reference TRBV7-2 and TRBJ2-3 gives the whole variable domain GAGVSQSPSNKVTEKGKDVELRCDPISGHTALYWYRQSLGQGLEFLIYFQGNSAPDKSGLPSDRFSAERTGGSVSTLTIQRTQQEDSAVYLCASSLEVASASTDTQYFGPGTRLTVL.

CDR3: CASSDPGVGQFF. In nucleotides, the CDR3 is TGCGCCAGCAGTGATCCAGGGGTCGGTCAGTTCTTC. The V and J genes are TRBV10-2 and TRBJ2-1; D is perhaps TRBD1 (6 bases). V lost 3 bases and J 13 bases, leaving 13 bases between the germline ends. The CDR3 runs 12 residues. Germline CDR1 reads WSHSY; CDR2 reads SAAADI.

This clonotype occurred a few times. The chain links TRBV10-3 to TRBJ2-7, with a weak D call TRBD2 (5 bases). The length of the CDR3 is 12 residues. With 4 bases removed from V and 4 bases from J, the gap between germline ends came to 8 bases. CDR1 is ENHRY, CDR2 SYGVKD, per germline. The CDR3 reads CAISGEGYEQYF. DNA for the CDR3: TGTGCCATCAGTGGAGAGGGTTACGAGCAGTACTTC.

There are many counts of this clonotype. The chain's CDR3 is CASSRWTEIHTDTQYF. CDR3 nucleotides: TGTGCCAGCAGTCGCTGGACGGAGATTCACACAGATACGCAGTATTTT. The genes are TRBV6-2 or TRBV6-3 and TRBJ2-3; D is ambiguous. The CDR3 sequence is 16 residues long. Germline assignment: CDR1 MNHEY and CDR2 SVGEGT. Trimming took off 5 bases at V and 2 bases at J, with 17 bases between the two ends.

This clonotype was recorded a few times. J is TRBJ2-7 and V is TRBV4-1, with a tentative D call TRBD2 (6 bases). CDR3 size: 16 residues. V gave up 3 bases and J gave up 4 bases, with 19 bases separating them. From germline, CDR1 is MGHRA and CDR2 YSYEKL. CDR3: CASSQGSDYSSYEQYF. CDR3 in DNA: TGCGCCAGCAGCCAGGGGTCGGACTACTCCTCATACGAGCAGTACTTC.

This clonotype was detected a few times. V usage is TRBV3-1 and J usage is TRBJ1-1; no clear D. This CDR3 has 14 amino acids. With 2 bases removed from V and 0 bases from J, the gap between germline ends came to 7 bases. The germline CDR1 and CDR2 sequences are LGHDT and YNNKEL (reference sequence). For the CDR3, the DNA is TGTGCCAGCAGCCAACACAGCCTGAACACTGAAGCTTTCTTT. It yields the protein CASSQHSLNTEAFF. The whole variable domain, filled in from reference TRBV3-1 and TRBJ1-1, reads DTAVSQTPKYLVTQMGNDKSIKCEQNLGHDTMYWYKQDSKKFLKIMFSYNNKELIINETVPNRFSPKSPDKAHLNLHINSLELGDSAVYFCASSQHSLNTEAFFGQGTRLTVV.

The rearrangement links TRBV7-2 to TRBJ1-1; 10 bases map to TRBD1. Germline lookup yields CDR1 SGHTA and CDR2 FQGNSA. CDR3 size: 17 residues. With 5 bases clipped from V and 4 bases from J, the junction kept 13 bases outside the gene matches. The DNA for the CDR3 is TGTGCCAGCAGCGCCTTGGACAGGGGGAGCTTCGGCACTGAAGCTTTCTTT. It yields the protein CASSALDRGSFGTEAFF.

The chain has TRBV25-1 and TRBJ2-3; no clear D gene. Trimming took 2 bases from V and 7 from J, leaving 10 bases between them. Germline CDR1 reads MGHDK; CDR2 reads SYGVNS. CDR3 size: 13 residues. CDR3 sequence: CASSEDGRNTQYF. CDR3 in DNA: TGTGCCAGCAGTGAAGACGGGCGAAATACGCAGTATTTT.

Details on this clonotype: The conserved final phenylalanine or tryptophan is absent from the CDR3, which likely points to a read error. V and J are TRBV20-1 and TRBJ1-5, with D possibly matching TRBD1 (6 bases). V dropped 5 bases and J dropped 2 bases, with 7 bases sitting between them. Germline V lookup: CDR1 DFQATT, CDR2 SNEGSKA (reference sequence). The length of the CDR3 is 12 residues. CDR3 DNA: TGCAGTGCTTCAGGGGGCAATCAGCCCCAGCATTTA. Residues: CSASGGNQPQHL.

This clonotype was seen at least ten times. The chain links TRBV4-2 to TRBJ2-3; 11 bases align to TRBD2. V lost 0 bases to trimming and J lost 2 bases; unmatched junction nucleotides: 4. Germline CDR1 is LGHNA and CDR2 is YNFKEQ. The CDR3 is 17 amino acids. The CDR3 region is CASSQDGTSGFTDTQYF. The CDR3 nucleotides read TGTGCCAGCAGCCAAGATGGGACTAGCGGATTCACAGATACGCAGTATTTT.

This clonotype was observed a few times. V and J are TRBV5-5 and TRBJ2-7, with a tentative D call TRBD1 (6 bases). Between the trimmed V and J ends, which lost 4 bases and 5 bases, there was a span of 13 bases. Germline CDR1 is SGHKS and CDR2 is YYEKEE (reference sequence). The CDR3 is made up of 13 amino acids. CDR3 nucleotide sequence: TGTGCCAGCAGCATAAGGACAGCAAACGAGCAGTACTTC. This gives the protein CASSIRTANEQYF.

V is TRBV29-1 and J is TRBJ1-5; D perhaps matches TRBD1 (6 bases). Looked up from germline, CDR1 is SQVTM and CDR2 is ANQGSEA. There are 12 residues in the CDR3. Trimming took off 4 bases at V and 2 bases at J, with 6 bases between the two ends. CDR3 bases: TGCAGCGTTGCAGGGGGCAATCAGCCCCAGCATTTT. It specifies CSVAGGNQPQHF.

This clonotype was counted at least ten times. The J gene is TRBJ2-2, the V gene TRBV6-2 or TRBV6-3; D not resolved. Trimming took 2 bases from V and 9 from J, leaving 16 bases between them. Germline V gene data show CDR1 as MNHEY and CDR2 as SVGEGT. There are 15 residues in the CDR3. CDR3: CASSYDVYPSRELFF. CDR3 sequence (DNA): TGTGCCAGCAGTTACGACGTCTATCCCTCAAGGGAGCTGTTTTTT.